The entry below gives a single T cell receptor beta chain sequence along with its context. What it binds is not known. V gave up 6 bases and J gave up 6 bases, with 18 bases separating them. This CDR3 spans 15 amino acids. Germline V gene lookup returns CDR1 MGHDK and CDR2 SYGVNS. A deep-level run was used for the assay. The protocol was immunoSEQ multiplex PCR, while the TCRdb copy is restricted to in-frame clones and leaves out a portion. The sample holds more than 1 million clones, more than 75% seen once. The entry originates in a study of shared clonotypes between healthy human individuals. General observations from the study: As a rule, naive subsets had a larger estimated richness than memory subsets.

The rearrangement joins TRBV25-1 to TRBJ2-1; D is possibly TRBD1 (5 bases). Material: memory CD4+ T cells from PBMCs. Regarding subset: CD45RA-negative fraction. This sequence was found in a man younger than 35 in good health. Some clones in this sample may be carry-over from other donors' samples. CDR3: CASSLATFRANEQFF. DNA for the CDR3: TGTGCCAGCAGCTTGGCGACCTTCAGGGCCAATGAGCAGTTCTTC.